This T cell receptor beta chain was sequenced for a study of cytomegalovirus exposure and HLA in healthy donors. About the study: The same platform as the roughly 700 first-cohort repertoires was used for the 110 or so validation repertoires, a later analysis reported. The study, taken as a whole, reports: A few chains tied to CMV proved CMV antigen-specific in vitro.

In regard to this clone: The antigen is undetermined.

The V end lost 8 bases, the J end lost 6 bases, and 23 bases lay between the germline ends. Germline V gene sequence: CDR1 SQVTM, CDR2 ANQGSEA. The CDR3 loop spans 15 amino acids. The repertoire was sequenced with immunoSEQ multiplex PCR; TCRdb's copy has only in-frame clones and lacks some. This table holds about 98,000 clones, less than 90% found once. The chain recombines TRBV29-1 with TRBJ2-1; maybe TRBD2 (7 bases). The specimen was PBMCs. This receptor was obtained from a man in his late teens or twenties in good health and CMV-seropositive. CDR3 sequence: CSSTNRGGGLNEQFF. CDR3 bases: TGCAGCAGCACGAATCGGGGCGGGGGCCTCAATGAGCAGTTCTTC.